These 10 T cell receptor beta chains share one sample of origin, sequenced in a study of T cell clonality in common variable immunodeficiency. The assay was immunoSEQ multiplex PCR, and TCRdb's table has in-frame clones only and misses some. The sample contains fewer than 30,000 clones, none of them singletons. Study observations and caveats: Common variable immunodeficiency TCR beta sequences reportedly had fewer deletions and N-nucleotide insertions.

Antigen specificity for these receptors is unknown. The sample was peripheral blood mononuclear cells. These receptors were taken from a human donor with common variable immunodeficiency.

A remark on this clone: Read coverage stops 3 residues before the CDR3 terminus; the germline J gene supplies the remainder. V is TRBV2 and J is TRBJ2-5; D may be TRBD1 (5 bases). Trimming took 4 bases from V and 6 from J, leaving 12 bases between them. The CDR3 length is 13 residues. Germline V gene lookup returns CDR1 SNHLY and CDR2 FYNNEI. CDR3: CASSVGARQTQYF. Incomplete CDR3 DNA: TGTGCCAGCAGTGTAGGGGCTCGTCAGACC. The variable domain in full, with the rest retrieved from reference TRBV2 and TRBJ2-5, is EPEVTQTPSHQVTQMGQEVILRCVPISNHLYFYWYRQILGQKVEFLVSFYNNEISEKSEIFDDQFSVERPDGSNFTLKIRSTKLEDSAMYFCASSVGARQTQYFGPGTRLLVL.

This clone was recorded at least ten times. The CDR3 goes on 3 residues after the read ends, and that part is filled in from the germline J gene. V is TRBV29-1 and J is TRBJ1-1; weak D call: TRBD1 (5 bases). CDR1 and CDR2 from the germline V gene are SQVTM and ANQGSEA. The CDR3 sequence is 12 residues long. V was cut by 7 bases and J by 3 bases, with 12 bases left in between. The chain's CDR3 is CSAGAWDTEAFF. Incomplete CDR3 DNA: TGCAGCGCTGGGGCCTGGGACACTGAA.

This clone was observed at least ten times. The CDR3 extends 3 residues past the end of the read, so its final part is completed from the germline J gene. The chain recombines TRBV19 with TRBJ1-5; 7 positions match TRBD1. This CDR3 spans 15 amino acids. Germline lookup yields CDR1 LNHDA and CDR2 SQIVND (reference sequence). Trimming at V came to 3 bases and at J to 0 bases, leaving 2 bases not matched to a gene. Partial CDR3 DNA: TGTGCCAGTAGTATGACAGGGAATAGCAATCAGCCC. Translating it yields CASSMTGNSNQP. The CDR3 in full is CASSMTGNSNQPQHF.

The sample holds a few counts of this clone. The read finishes 3 residues shy of the CDR3 end, and the germline J gene is used to complete it. This rearrangement joins TRBV6-1 to TRBJ1-2; D perhaps matches TRBD1 (5 bases). In germline, CDR1 is MNHNS, CDR2 SASEGT. This CDR3 has 16 amino acids. V lost 6 bases to trimming and J lost 2 bases, with 19 bases between them. The CDR3 sequence: CASREWGGRSNYGYTF. CDR3 bases read: TGTGCCAGCAGGGAATGGGGGGGTCGTTCGAACTATGGC.

This clone occurred many times. The CDR3 is cut off 3 residues early in the read; its end comes from the germline J gene. The genes are TRBV20-1 and TRBJ2-1; 7 bases fit TRBD1. The CDR3 length is 16 residues. V was clipped by 3 bases and J by 6 bases; unmatched bases: 14. Germline CDR1 DFQATT, CDR2 SNEGSKA (reference sequence). CDR3 in amino acids: CSASRPTTGPTNEQFF. The part of the CDR3 DNA that was read is TGCAGTGCTAGTCGACCGACGACAGGGCCAACCAATGAG.

In this sample, this clone turned up many times. The read terminates 3 residues before the CDR3 end, so the remaining end is supplied by the germline J gene. This chain connects TRBV29-1 to TRBJ1-1, with a weak D call TRBD1 (5 bases). Germline V gene data show CDR1 as SQVTM and CDR2 as ANQGSEA. The CDR3 has 13 amino acids. Trimming left V 1 base short and J 4 bases short, with 10 bases between. CDR3 region: CSVEAGMGTEAFF. CDR3 bases read: TGCAGCGTTGAAGCAGGGATGGGCACTGAA.

This clone occurred many times. The CDR3 extends 3 residues past the end of the read, so its final part is completed from the germline J gene. The rearrangement joins TRBV7-8 to TRBJ2-3; D unclear. Germline CDR1 reads SGHVS; CDR2 reads FQNEAQ. The CDR3 is made up of 15 amino acids. V lost 1 base, J lost 5 bases, and 13 bases lay in between. The chain's CDR3 is CASSLVFRHKDTQYF. The sequenced part of the CDR3 DNA is TGTGCCAGCAGCTTAGTTTTCAGGCACAAAGATACG.

This clone was recorded at least ten times. The CDR3 bases that were read are TGTGCCAGCAGATATACAGGGGGCACTGAA. Its translation is CASRYTGGTE. The full CDR3 sequence reads CASRYTGGTEAFF. The chain is built from TRBV7-3 and TRBJ1-1, with 8 positions matching TRBD1. From the germline J gene comes the end of the CDR3, since the read stops 3 residues before it. Germline V gives CDR1 SGHTA, CDR2 FQGTGA. The length of the CDR3 is 13 residues. V lost 6 bases to trimming and J lost 4 bases; unmatched junction nucleotides: 4.

This clone appeared many times. The CDR3 is cut off 3 residues early in the read; its end comes from the germline J gene. The V gene is TRBV5-6, the J gene TRBJ1-2, with no clear D. The V gene's germline CDR1 is SGHDT and CDR2 YYEEEE. Trimming took off 1 base at V and 4 bases at J, with 11 bases between the two ends. The CDR3 loop spans 14 amino acids. The CDR3 bases that were read are TGTGCCAGCAGCTTGCGGAGGGTTACCTATGGC. As protein: CASSLRRVTYG. The entire CDR3 protein reads CASSLRRVTYGYTF. The full variable domain, rest sourced from reference TRBV5-6 and TRBJ1-2, is DAGVTQSPTHLIKTRGQQVTLRCSPKSGHDTVSWYQQALGQGPQFIFQYYEEEERQRGNFPDRFSGHQFPNYSSELNVNALLLGDSALYLCASSLRRVTYGYTFGSGTRLTVV.

In its sample, this clone was seen many times. The CDR3 end is not reached by the read, which stops 3 residues before it; the germline J gene fills it in. The chain couples TRBV20-1 to TRBJ2-1; 10 bases fit TRBD1. V lost 3 bases to trimming and J lost 3 bases; unmatched junction nucleotides: 2. CDR1 is DFQATT, CDR2 SNEGSKA, per germline (reference sequence). The CDR3 runs to 14 residues. CDR3 loop: CSARDRGFYNEQFF. The CDR3 DNA, read in part, is TGCAGTGCTAGGGACAGGGGGTTCTACAATGAG.